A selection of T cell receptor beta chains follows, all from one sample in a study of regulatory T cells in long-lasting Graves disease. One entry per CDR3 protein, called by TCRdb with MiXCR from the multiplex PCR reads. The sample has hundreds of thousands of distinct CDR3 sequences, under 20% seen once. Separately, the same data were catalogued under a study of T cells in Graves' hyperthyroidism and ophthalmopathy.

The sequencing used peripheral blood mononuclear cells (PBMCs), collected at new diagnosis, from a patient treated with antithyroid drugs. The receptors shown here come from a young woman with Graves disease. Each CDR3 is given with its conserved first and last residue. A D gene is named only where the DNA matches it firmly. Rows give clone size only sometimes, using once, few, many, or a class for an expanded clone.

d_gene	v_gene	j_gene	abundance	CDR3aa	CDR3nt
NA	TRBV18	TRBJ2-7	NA	CASSPLDTYEQYF	TGTGCCAGCTCACCACTTGATACCTACGAGCAGTACTTC
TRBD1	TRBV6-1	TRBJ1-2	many	CASIPGQGPYGYTF	TGTGCCAGCATACCCGGACAGGGGCCTTATGGCTACACCTTC
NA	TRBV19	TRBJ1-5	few	CASSAGTSNQPQHF	TGTGCCAGCAGCGCCGGGACCTCTAATCAGCCCCAGCATTTT
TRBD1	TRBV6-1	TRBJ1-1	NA	CASIQGANTEAFF	TGTGCCAGTATACAGGGGGCGAACACTGAAGCTTTCTTT
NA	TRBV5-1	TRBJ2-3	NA	CASSLVKATDTQYF	TGCGCCAGCAGCTTGGTTAAGGCAACAGATACGCAGTATTTT
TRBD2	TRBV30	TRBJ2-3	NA	CAWSFQREWGDTQYF	TGTGCCTGGAGTTTCCAGCGGGAGTGGGGGGATACGCAGTATTTT
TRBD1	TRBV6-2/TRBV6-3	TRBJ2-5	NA	CASSYGIGGGETQYF	TGTGCCAGCAGTTACGGGATAGGGGGCGGGGAGACCCAGTACTTC
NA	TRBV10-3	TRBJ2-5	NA	CAIGPRTAPKETQYF	TGTGCCATCGGCCCTCGGACAGCGCCTAAAGAGACCCAGTACTTC
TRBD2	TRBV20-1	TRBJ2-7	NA	CSGSGAGGLYEQYF	TGCAGTGGGAGCGGTGCGGGAGGGCTCTACGAGCAGTACTTC
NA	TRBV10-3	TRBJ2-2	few	CAISEGPGELFF	TGTGCCATCTCTGAGGGTCCCGGGGAGCTGTTTTTT
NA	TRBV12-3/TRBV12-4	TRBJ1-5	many	CASSFGGQYSNQPQHF	TGTGCCAGCAGTTTCGGAGGGCAATATAGCAATCAGCCCCAGCATTTT
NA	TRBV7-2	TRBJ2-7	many	CASSPNLLTSSEQYF	TGTGCCAGCAGCCCGAACCTGCTGACTAGTTCCGAGCAGTACTTC
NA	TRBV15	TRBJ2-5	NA	CATRDQPGEETQYF	TGTGCCACCCGAGACCAGCCAGGAGAAGAGACCCAGTACTTC
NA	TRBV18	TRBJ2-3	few	CASSSYTRGASTDTQYF	TGTGCCAGCTCATCTTACACGCGAGGAGCCAGCACAGATACGCAGTATTTT
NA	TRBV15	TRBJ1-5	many	CATSRDAGAQHF	TGTGCCACCAGCAGAGATGCGGGGGCCCAGCATTTT
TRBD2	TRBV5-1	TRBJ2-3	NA	CASSPVPGLAGATDTQYF	TGCGCCAGCAGCCCAGTCCCGGGACTAGCGGGAGCCACAGATACGCAGTATTTT
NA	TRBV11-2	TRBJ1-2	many	CASSSYPEESGYTF	TGTGCCAGCAGCTCCTACCCCGAAGAGAGTGGCTACACCTTC
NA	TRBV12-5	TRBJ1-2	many	CASAAGLNYGYTF	TGTGCTAGTGCTGCCGGACTTAACTATGGCTACACCTTC
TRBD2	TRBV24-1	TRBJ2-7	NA	CATSGYSGSSYEQYF	TGTGCCACCAGTGGGTATAGCGGGAGCTCCTACGAGCAGTACTTC
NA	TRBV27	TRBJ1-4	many	CASSLYSGADNEKLFF	TGTGCCAGCAGTTTGTACAGCGGTGCGGATAATGAAAAACTGTTTTTT
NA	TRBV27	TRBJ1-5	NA	CATLPSFVERGNQPQHF	TGTGCCACCTTACCCTCTTTCGTTGAGCGGGGCAATCAGCCCCAGCATTTT
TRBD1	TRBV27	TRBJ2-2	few	CASSSPGTGLSGELFF	TGTGCCAGCAGTTCTCCGGGGACAGGGTTGTCCGGGGAGCTGTTTTTT
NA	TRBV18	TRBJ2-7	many	CASSPRSSYEQYF	TGTGCCAGCAGCCCTCGGAGCTCCTACGAGCAGTACTTC
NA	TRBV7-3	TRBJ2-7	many	CASSPVAVPYYEQYF	TGTGCCAGCAGCCCAGTGGCGGTGCCTTACTACGAGCAGTACTTC
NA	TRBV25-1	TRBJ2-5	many	CASSEGQYFQETQYF	TGTGCCAGCAGTGAAGGACAGTACTTCCAAGAGACCCAGTACTTC
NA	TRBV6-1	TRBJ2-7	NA	CASSETGLNRYEQYF	TGTGCCAGCAGCGAAACAGGGTTGAATCGCTACGAGCAGTACTTC
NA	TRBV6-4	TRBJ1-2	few	CASSDGELDGYTF	TGTGCCAGCAGTGATGGGGAGTTGGATGGCTACACCTTC
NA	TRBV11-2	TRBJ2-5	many	CASSSRIAAPDQETQYF	TGTGCCAGCAGCTCTCGGATAGCGGCCCCGGACCAAGAGACCCAGTACTTC
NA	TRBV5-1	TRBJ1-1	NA	CASSLGHADTEAFF	TGCGCCAGCAGCTTAGGACATGCGGACACTGAAGCTTTCTTT
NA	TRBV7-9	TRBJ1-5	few	CASSLEGFNQPQHF	TGTGCCAGCAGCTTAGAGGGTTTCAATCAGCCCCAGCATTTT
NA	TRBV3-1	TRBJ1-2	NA	CASSPARRNYGYTF	TGTGCCAGCAGCCCAGCCCGACGGAACTATGGCTACACCTTC
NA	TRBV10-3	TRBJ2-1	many	CAIRGVSTNEQFF	TGTGCCATCCGAGGGGTGTCGACCAATGAGCAGTTCTTC
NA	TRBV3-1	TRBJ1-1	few	CASSQEFSQRGGQNTEAFF	TGTGCCAGCAGCCAAGAGTTCTCTCAGAGGGGCGGCCAGAACACTGAAGCTTTCTTT
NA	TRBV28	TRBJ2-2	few	CASSLTARVAGELFF	TGTGCCAGCAGTTTAACCGCCCGGGTGGCCGGGGAGCTGTTTTTT
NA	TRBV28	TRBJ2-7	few	CASSSQGWFVEYF	TGTGCCAGCAGTTCACAGGGTTGGTTCGTAGAGTACTTC
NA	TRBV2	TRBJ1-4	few	CASSDFPLLEKLFF	TGTGCCAGCAGTGATTTCCCTCTTCTCGAAAAACTGTTTTTT
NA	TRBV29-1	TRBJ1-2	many	CSVDKVNSDGYTF	TGCAGCGTTGACAAGGTCAACTCAGATGGCTACACCTTC